This T cell receptor beta chain was captured in a study of blood T cell repertoires in COVID-19 (dated by TCRdb to about 2020). At the level of the whole study: Samples from collaborators originated in the United States, Italy and Spain and spanned both the acute and convalescent phases of COVID-19. A freely available public database, intended as a resource for researchers studying the immune response to SARS-CoV-2, is where the repertoires were released. The dataset comprised deeply sampled blood TCRbeta repertoires from subjects exposed to, actively infected with, or recovered from COVID-19. The prospective study material was composed of cDNA or gDNA derived from T cells, B-cell-depleted T cells, or PBMCs. The samples were drawn from the first 160 participants of the ongoing ImmuneRACE study and from 950 to 1,500 subjects provided by 6 global collaborators. Sample metadata almost always included a de-identified subject ID, COVID-19 status, age in years and sex. Where available, HLA class I and class II types were obtained from metadata supplied by the sample provider rather than from assay-based typing.

Concerning this clone itself: Its antigen is still unknown. No clone much larger than this one lies a single base away; base qualities are absent. The sample holds other DNA sequences that translate to the same CDR3.

Via the germline V gene, CDR1 is MNHEY and CDR2 SVGAGI. The cysteine opens and the phenylalanine closes a CDR3 of 15 amino acids. Only CDR3 DNA is held: 45 bases, read in frame from base 1. Trimming accounts for 6 bases at V and 4 bases at J, while the number of junction bases matched to no gene is 2. TCRbeta CDR3 regions were amplified from genomic DNA by means of the immunoSEQ Assay, a bias-controlled multiplex PCR. The paper's processing steps were these. Within the assay, amplification of reference gene primers was used to estimate how many nucleated cells each sample contained. To quantify the absolute abundance of each unique TCRbeta CDR3 rearrangement, sequence reads were collapsed and filtered. For each sample, productive Simpson clonality was calculated by taking the square root of Simpson's diversity index across productive rearrangements. The immuneACCESS repertoire file appears here via TCRdb, limited to in-frame rearrangements. These files lack a portion of the clones; in checked studies, under half of the deficit traces to unresolved V genes, and the cause of the others is not known. The V and J calls and clone size come from that table; D and trimming were worked out from the DNA. This sample lists under 450,000 clones; 70% to 85% were detected once. The ten largest clones represent roughly 1.1% of the sample.

The collaborating institutions used their own protocols to collect whole blood in K2EDTA tubes. For TCRbeta analysis, collaborators shipped samples as frozen whole blood, isolated PBMCs, or DNA extracted from either of those sample types. General study outcomes and caveats: The amount of clinical and demographic metadata varied by source and participant and was provided uncurated.

This clonotype originated in a human donor with acute or convalescent COVID-19. The donor label of this sample is uncertain. The chain is encoded by TRBV6-5 joined to TRBJ2-1; 14 junctional bases match TRBD2. Input material: peripheral blood. The nucleotide sequence is TGTGCCAGCAGCCGGACTAGCGGGAGGTACAATGAGCAGTTCTTC. Translated, it reads CASSRTSGRYNEQFF.